The rows below give T cell receptor beta chains drawn from one sample of a study of OX40 agonist ivuxolimab in advanced cancers. Sequenced by immunoSEQ multiplex PCR; TCRdb stores in-frame clones only, minus some. Among around 60,000 clones listed, around 84% were seen once. The starting material was CD4+ or CD8+ T cells sorted from blood, obtained in a trial of the OX40 agonist ivuxolimab. Every receptor here comes from an adult with an advanced solid tumor such as melanoma, head and neck, liver or kidney cancer. Both conserved end residues are part of each CDR3. Fields, in order: clone size, V gene, J gene, D gene, CDR3 protein, CDR3 DNA. D genes are given only for firm matches. Expanded clones are given a class, and other clones once, few, many or no size at all.

>-|TRBV7-9|TRBJ1-5|-
CASSPPGSNQPQHF
TGTGCCAGCAGCCCTCCCGGGAGCAATCAGCCCCAGCATTTT
>once|TRBV18|TRBJ2-7|-
CASSPDRGEQYF
TGTGCCAGCTCTCCCGACCGGGGCGAGCAGTACTTC
>-|TRBV5-1|TRBJ2-3|-
CASSPDAGTDTQYF
TGCGCCAGCAGCCCTGACGCGGGTACAGATACGCAGTATTTT
>-|TRBV7-2|TRBJ1-5|-
CASSLFSGDNQPQHF
TGTGCCAGCAGCTTATTTTCTGGAGACAATCAGCCCCAGCATTTT
>once|TRBV14|TRBJ1-1|-
CASSQDPVLWEAFF
TGTGCCAGCAGCCAAGACCCGGTCCTTTGGGAAGCTTTCTTT
>-|TRBV9|TRBJ1-1|-
CASSVIEGTEAFF
TGTGCCAGCAGCGTAATTGAGGGGACTGAAGCTTTCTTT
>-|TRBV6-1|TRBJ2-7|-
CASSTLGWSYEQYF
TGTGCCAGCAGCACCCTCGGTTGGTCCTACGAGCAGTACTTC
>-|TRBV5-1|TRBJ2-5|-
CASSLDAGTETQYF
TGCGCCAGCAGCTTGGATGCGGGCACAGAGACCCAGTACTTC
>-|TRBV11-3|TRBJ2-3|TRBD1
CASSLGDRETDTQYF
TGTGCCAGCAGCTTAGGGGACAGGGAAACAGATACGCAGTATTTT
>-|TRBV6-6|TRBJ2-7|-
CASRESGGSEQYF
TGTGCCAGCAGGGAATCAGGGGGGAGCGAGCAGTACTTC
>-|TRBV5-4|TRBJ1-2|-
CASSLGGSGYTF
TGTGCCAGCAGCTTGGGGGGTTCTGGCTACACCTTC
>once|TRBV6-1|TRBJ1-1|-
CASSDLGVHTEAFF
TGTGCCAGCAGTGATTTAGGAGTACACACTGAAGCTTTCTTT
>-|TRBV9|TRBJ1-6|-
CASSLPGTTNSPLHF
TGTGCCAGCAGCTTACCGGGGACTACTAATTCACCCCTCCACTTT
>-|TRBV7-6|TRBJ1-1|-
CASSPVEGLGTEAFF
TGTGCCAGCAGCCCCGTCGAGGGTCTCGGCACTGAAGCTTTCTTT
>-|TRBV19|TRBJ2-7|-
CASSISSEVWYEQYF
TGTGCCAGTAGTATAAGCTCGGAGGTTTGGTACGAGCAGTACTTC
>-|TRBV19|TRBJ1-2|-
CASISGFGGYTF
TGTGCCAGTATCTCAGGGTTCGGTGGCTACACCTTC
>-|TRBV7-3|TRBJ1-1|-
CASTLGGSSTEAFF
TGTGCCAGCACCCTAGGGGGGAGCAGTACTGAAGCTTTCTTT
>-|TRBV4-1|TRBJ1-6|-
CASSEGQGRNSPLHF
TGCGCCAGCAGCGAAGGGCAGGGGCGTAATTCACCCCTCCACTTT
>-|TRBV2|TRBJ2-5|-
CASGVGAGETQYF
TGTGCCAGCGGGGTGGGGGCAGGAGAGACCCAGTACTTC
>-|TRBV11-3|TRBJ1-1|-
CASSPGFGEGTTFF
-
>once|TRBV9|TRBJ1-5|-
CASSVDWGNQPQHF
TGTGCCAGCAGCGTAGACTGGGGCAATCAGCCCCAGCATTTT
>-|TRBV6-6|TRBJ1-1|-
CASSYPASVAEAFF
TGTGCCAGCAGTTACCCCGCATCCGTGGCTGAAGCTTTCTTT
>-|TRBV29-1|TRBJ1-2|TRBD1
CSVVRDRSNYGYTF
TGCAGCGTCGTTCGGGACAGGTCGAACTATGGCTACACCTTC
>-|TRBV19|TRBJ1-1|-
CASSIGAGGTEAFF
TGTGCCAGTAGTATAGGAGCCGGGGGCACTGAAGCTTTCTTT
>-|TRBV19|TRBJ2-2|-
CASSIGHLNTGELFF
TGTGCCAGTAGTATAGGACACCTGAACACCGGGGAGCTGTTTTTT
>-|TRBV19|TRBJ2-5|-
CASSIDGETQYF
TGTGCCAGTAGTATAGACGGGGAGACCCAGTACTTC
>-|TRBV5-1|TRBJ1-1|-
CASSLERLNTEAFF
TGCGCCAGCAGCTTGGAGCGATTGAACACTGAAGCTTTCTTT
>-|TRBV13|TRBJ1-2|TRBD1
CASIGARREGQVYGYTF
TGTGCCAGCATTGGGGCTCGGCGAGAGGGACAGGTCTATGGCTACACCTTC
>-|TRBV5-6|TRBJ2-6|TRBD2
CASSFSLAGGSGANVLTF
TGTGCCAGCAGCTTTAGCTTAGCGGGGGGTTCAGGGGCCAACGTCCTGACTTTC